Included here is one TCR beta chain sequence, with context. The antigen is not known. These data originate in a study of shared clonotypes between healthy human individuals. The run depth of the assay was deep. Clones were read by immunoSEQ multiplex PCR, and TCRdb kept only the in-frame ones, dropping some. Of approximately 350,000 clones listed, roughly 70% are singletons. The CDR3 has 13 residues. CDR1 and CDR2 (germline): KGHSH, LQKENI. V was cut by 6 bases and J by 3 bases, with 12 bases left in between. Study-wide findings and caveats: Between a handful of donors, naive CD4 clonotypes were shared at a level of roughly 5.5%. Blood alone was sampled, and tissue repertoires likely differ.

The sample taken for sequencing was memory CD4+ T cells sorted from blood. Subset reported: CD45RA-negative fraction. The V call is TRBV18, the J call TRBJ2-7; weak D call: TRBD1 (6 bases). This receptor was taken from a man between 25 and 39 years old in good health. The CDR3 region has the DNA TGTGCCAGCTCGAGACAGGTAGACTACGAGCAGTACTTC. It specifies CASSRQVDYEQYF.